This TCR beta chain was sequenced in a study of OX40 agonist ivuxolimab in advanced cancers. The length of the CDR3 is 17 residues. Germline loops: CDR1 SNHLY, CDR2 FYNNEI. Trimming stripped 3 bases from V and 7 bases from J, with 24 bases between. This table comes from immunoSEQ multiplex PCR, and its TCRdb copy is limited to in-frame clones, with some not included. Of 98,000 or so clones in the sample, 89% are singletons; the top ten hold approximately 0.36%. Here the sequenced sample was CD4+ or CD8+ T cells sorted from blood, taken in a trial of the OX40 agonist ivuxolimab. J is TRBJ1-2 and V is TRBV2; TRBD1 is a possible D gene (5 bases). The clonotype comes from an adult with an advanced solid tumor such as melanoma, head and neck, liver or kidney cancer. CDR3 sequence: CASSDSPDRPRSGGYTF. The CDR3 bases are TGTGCCAGCAGTGATTCACCCGACAGACCTCGAAGCGGTGGCTACACCTTC.